The 24 T cell receptor beta chains listed next were all sequenced from one sample in a study of blood T cell repertoires in COVID-19. Method: immunoSEQ multiplex PCR; TCRdb's copy keeps in-frame clones and lacks some. Of tens of thousands of clones in the sample, roughly 87% were seen once. Sequences were obtained from peripheral blood. These receptors all come from a woman between 50 and 59 years old with acute or convalescent COVID-19.

This clone showed up just once. The V and J genes are TRBV24-1 and TRBJ2-2, with 7 bases lining up with TRBD1. Germline V CDR1 and CDR2: KGHDR, SFDVKD. The V segment lost 4 bases and the J segment 5 bases; nucleotides outside the gene matches: 12. There are 17 residues in the CDR3. In DNA, the CDR3 is TGTGCCACCAGTGACCGGGACAGCGAGGGAAAAACCGGGGAGCTGTTTTTT. Translating gives CATSDRDSEGKTGELFF.

The chain has TRBV7-2 and TRBJ2-7; TRBD2 matches 7 bases. The CDR3 spans 15 residues. Germline values: CDR1 SGHTA, CDR2 FQGNSA. V was clipped by 0 bases and J by 2 bases; unmatched bases: 4. As DNA, the CDR3 is TGTGCCAGCAGCTTAGCGGCAAGCGGGACCTACGAGCAGTACTTC. It encodes CASSLAASGTYEQYF.

J is TRBJ1-5 and V is TRBV7-2; D is perhaps TRBD1 (5 bases). The CDR3 has 16 amino acids. From germline, CDR1 is SGHTA and CDR2 FQGNSA. Trimming left V 1 base short and J 0 bases short, with 10 bases between. This chain's CDR3 is CASSLEGLYSNQPQHF. The CDR3 DNA reads TGTGCCAGCAGCTTAGAGGGGTTGTATAGCAATCAGCCCCAGCATTTT.

The chain uses TRBV27 and TRBJ1-6; 8 bases line up with TRBD1. J was trimmed by 1 base and V by 3 bases; bases with no gene match: 8. In germline, CDR1 is MNHEY, CDR2 SMNVEV (reference sequence). This CDR3 has 18 amino acids. CDR3 sequence: CASSFGQGIWSYNSPLHF. CDR3 in DNA: TGTGCCAGCAGTTTTGGACAGGGAATTTGGTCCTATAATTCACCCCTCCACTTT.

This sequence joins TRBV5-1 and TRBJ1-3; D uncertain. V dropped 4 bases and J dropped 0 bases, with 17 bases sitting between them. Germline V gene data show CDR1 as SGHRS and CDR2 as YFSETQ. The length of the CDR3 is 17 residues. The CDR3 DNA is TGCGCCAGCAGCCCGGGAGGAGGTGGATACTCTGGAAACACCATATATTTT. Translating it yields CASSPGGGGYSGNTIYF.

The chain joins TRBV19 to TRBJ1-4; no firm D call. The germline gives CDR1 LNHDA, CDR2 SQIVND (reference sequence). CDR3 size: 13 residues. With 4 bases removed from V and 8 bases from J, the gap between germline ends came to 11 bases. The CDR3 DNA reads TGTGCCAGTAGTAATGAAGTACGGGAAAAACTGTTTTTT. Amino acids: CASSNEVREKLFF.

The J gene is TRBJ1-3, the V gene TRBV5-1; 7 nucleotides agree with TRBD1. The CDR3 is made up of 16 amino acids. Germline CDR1 reads SGHRS; CDR2 reads YFSETQ. J was trimmed by 2 bases and V by 5 bases; bases with no gene match: 10. The CDR3 here is CASRPRTGTTGNTIYF. The CDR3 coding sequence is TGCGCCAGCAGACCGAGGACAGGAACTACTGGAAACACCATATATTTT.

The gene calls are TRBV5-1 and TRBJ1-2; D not resolved. Germline CDR1 and CDR2: SGHRS and YFSETQ. This CDR3 spans 14 amino acids. The V end lost 6 bases, the J end lost 4 bases, and 16 bases lay between the germline ends. CDR3: CASKRSFEGYGYTF. The CDR3 DNA reads as TGCGCCAGCAAACGGTCATTCGAGGGCTATGGCTACACCTTC.

The chain joins TRBV3-1 (or the pseudogene TRBV3-2) to TRBJ2-3, with 9 bases aligning to TRBD2. This CDR3 has 15 amino acids. From germline, CDR1 is LGHDT and CDR2 YNNKEL (reference sequence). V shed 2 bases, J shed 5 bases, and the junction held 5 bases outside the gene matches. The CDR3 loop is CASSQRAGGKDTQYF. CDR3 DNA: TGTGCCAGCAGCCAACGTGCGGGGGGGAAAGATACGCAGTATTTT.

This clone was seen only a few times. V gene TRBV11-2 combines with J gene TRBJ2-7; tentative D call: TRBD2 (5 bases). Deletions cut 3 bases from V and 0 bases from J, with 18 bases between. This CDR3 is 17 amino acids long. Looked up from germline, CDR1 is SGHAT and CDR2 is FQNNGV. The CDR3 DNA reads as TGTGCCAGCAGCTTGGGGAGTCGGCGGGCAAGCTCCTACGAGCAGTACTTC. It specifies CASSLGSRRASSYEQYF.

Written as DNA, the CDR3 is TGTGCCAGCAGCTTACGCGGGACCGTCAGCAATGAGCAGTTCTTC. Its translation: CASSLRGTVSNEQFF. The rearrangement uses TRBV7-3 and TRBJ2-1; weak D call: TRBD2 (6 bases). The V end was cut by 2 bases, the J end by 6 bases, with 14 bases between. Germline values: CDR1 SGHTA, CDR2 FQGTGA. The CDR3 is made up of 15 amino acids.

The CDR3 DNA reads as TGTGCCAGCACACCGGGGGGGCAGGTCTATGGCTACACCTTC. Protein: CASTPGGQVYGYTF. The rearrangement joins TRBV11-2 to TRBJ1-2; TRBD1 might be the D (6 bases). The CDR3 runs 14 residues. V was shortened by 7 bases and J by 4 bases, with 16 bases between the two germline ends. Germline V gene data show CDR1 as SGHAT and CDR2 as FQNNGV.

The chain uses TRBV24-1 and TRBJ2-3, with a possible D match to TRBD2 (5 bases). Germline loops: CDR1 KGHDR, CDR2 SFDVKD. V shed 3 bases and J shed 9 bases, with 12 bases lying between them. The CDR3 has 13 amino acids. CDR3 in DNA: TGTGCCACCAGTGATGCCGGAGGACGCACGCAGTATTTT. Its protein is CATSDAGGRTQYF.

V and J are TRBV24-1 and TRBJ2-7; TRBD2 might be the D (5 bases). The CDR3 has 12 amino acids. The ends were cut back, 7 bases at V and 6 bases at J, with 12 bases in the middle. Germline CDR1 and CDR2: KGHDR and SFDVKD. The CDR3 coding sequence is TGTGCCACCAGCTCCCTCGGGGTCGAGCAGTACTTC. Amino acid sequence: CATSSLGVEQYF.

The V call is TRBV19, the J call TRBJ2-7, with TRBD2 as a possible D gene (6 bases). The ends were cut back, 1 base at V and 2 bases at J, with 15 bases in the middle. The germline gives CDR1 LNHDA, CDR2 SQIVND (reference sequence). CDR3 length: 16 residues. The CDR3 DNA reads as TGTGCCAGTAGTATAGCACCCGGGACTGGAACCTACGAGCAGTACTTC. Translating gives CASSIAPGTGTYEQYF.

The sample holds one count of this clone. The V call is TRBV3-1 (or the pseudogene TRBV3-2), the J call TRBJ2-3; D is undetermined. CDR3 length equals 13 residues. Trimming left V 2 bases short and J 2 bases short, with 5 bases between. Germline-derived CDR1 and CDR2 are LGHDT and YNNKEL (reference sequence). The CDR3 sequence: CASSQSLTDTQYF. DNA for the CDR3: TGTGCCAGCAGCCAATCCCTCACAGATACGCAGTATTTT.

The rearrangement links TRBV10-1 to TRBJ2-1; 16 bases align to TRBD2. This CDR3 is built from 15 residues. Trimming at V came to 4 bases and at J to 12 bases, leaving 6 bases not matched to a gene. Germline V gene data show CDR1 as WNHNN and CDR2 as SYGVQD (reference sequence). The CDR3 sequence: CASSAGTSGGAVQFF. In DNA form, the CDR3 reads TGCGCCAGCAGTGCTGGGACTAGCGGGGGGGCGGTGCAGTTCTTC.

This chain connects TRBV2 to TRBJ1-2; D is possibly TRBD1 (5 bases). The ends were cut back, 7 bases at V and 8 bases at J, with 14 bases in the middle. This CDR3 has 12 amino acids. Per germline, CDR1 SNHLY and CDR2 FYNNEI. In nucleotides, the CDR3 is TGTGCCAGCATGTGGGGGGTCGGAGGCTACACCTTC. Its protein product is CASMWGVGGYTF.

The chain employs TRBV9 and TRBJ1-2; 10 bases are a match to TRBD1. Germline V gene sequence: CDR1 SGDLS, CDR2 YYNGEE. J lost 7 bases, V lost 3 bases, and 9 bases had no gene match. This CDR3 is built from 15 residues. CDR3 coding DNA: TGTGCCAGCAGCGCAACCGACAGGGGGCGAGGTGGCTACACCTTC. Its translation is CASSATDRGRGGYTF.

The genes are TRBV4-1 and TRBJ1-1; TRBD1 aligns across 7 bases. Germline V gene data show CDR1 as MGHRA and CDR2 as YSYEKL. The CDR3 length is 15 residues. V lost 1 base, J lost 0 bases, and 2 bases stayed unmatched. CDR3 bases: TGCGCCAGCAGCCAAGGGGGACAGATGAACACTGAAGCTTTCTTT. It codes for CASSQGGQMNTEAFF.

CDR3 protein: CSASLGAVDEKLFF. CDR3 nucleotide sequence: TGCAGTGCTAGTCTGGGGGCGGTGGATGAAAAACTGTTTTTT. This chain uses TRBV20-1 with TRBJ1-4, with D possibly being TRBD1 (6 bases). V lost 3 bases to trimming and J lost 6 bases, with 14 bases between them. Germline V gene sequence: CDR1 DFQATT, CDR2 SNEGSKA (reference sequence). The CDR3 sequence is 14 residues long.

The rearrangement joins TRBV10-2 to TRBJ1-1; D may be TRBD1 (5 bases). The CDR3 covers 15 residues. CDR1 is WSHSY, CDR2 SAAADI, per germline. The ends were cut back, 6 bases at V and 0 bases at J, with 14 bases in the middle. The CDR3 here is CASSKTAQMNTEAFF. The CDR3 DNA follows: TGCGCCAGCAGCAAGACAGCTCAGATGAACACTGAAGCTTTCTTT.

The chain recombines TRBV12-3 or TRBV12-4 with TRBJ1-1, with D uncertain. The CDR3 spans 13 residues. V was clipped by 2 bases and J by 8 bases, with 12 bases between them. DNA of the CDR3: TGTGCCAGCAGTTTAATGGGTCGAGGGGAAGCTTTCTTT. Amino acid sequence: CASSLMGRGEAFF.

The chain combines TRBV30 with TRBJ2-7; 7 bases align to TRBD2. Germline V gene data show CDR1 as GTSNPN and CDR2 as SVGIG (reference sequence). This CDR3 spans 14 amino acids. After removal of 2 bases from V and 2 bases from J, the junction contained 6 bases not matched to a gene. For the CDR3, the DNA is TGTGCCTGGAGTAAGACTAGCTATCCCTACGAGCAGTACTTC. Translating it yields CAWSKTSYPYEQYF.